This T cell receptor beta chain was recovered during a study of T cells in Graves' hyperthyroidism and ophthalmopathy. CDR1 SNHLY and CDR2 FYNNEI come from the germline V gene. This CDR3 contains 15 residues. TCR beta CDR3 region amplification was performed from RNA transcripts. HTBI primers drove first-round RT-PCR of the TCR CDR3. TCRdb analysed the multiplex PCR reads with MiXCR anew, one entry per CDR3 protein. The sample consists of about 350,000 distinct CDR3 sequences, around 15% of them appearing once. Remarks on this clonotype: The junction shows a germline mismatch at one end, possibly a read error.

The sample consisted of blood. This receptor was identified in a woman in her thirties or forties with Graves' ophthalmopathy. This chain uses TRBV2 with TRBJ1-1; TRBD1 agrees at 11 bases. Here the CDR3 DNA reads TGTGCCAGCAGTGGGACAGGGGGCATGAAGACTGAAGCTTTCTTT. This gives the protein CASSGTGGMKTEAFF.